A single sample is the source of the 9 T cell receptor beta chains below, sequenced in a study of response to subunit inactivated influenza vaccine. TCRdb re-analysed the RT-PCR reads in MiXCR, keeping a single row per CDR3 protein. The table lists around 170,000 distinct CDR3 sequences, about 10% of them singletons. Source: CD8+ T cells sorted from PBMCs, taken less than 30 months after vaccination. Every receptor here comes from a man in his fifties or sixties who received an inactivated influenza vaccine.

This chain links TRBV7-9 with TRBJ2-7; D is possibly TRBD2 (6 bases). Trimming took 1 base from V and 5 from J, leaving 15 bases between them. Germline loops: CDR1 SEHNR, CDR2 FQNEAQ (reference sequence). This CDR3 is built from 15 residues. CDR3 loop: CASSLEEGPQNEQYF. In DNA form, the CDR3 reads TGTGCCAGCAGCTTAGAGGAGGGCCCTCAGAACGAGCAGTACTTC. Looking up the rest from reference TRBV7-9 and TRBJ2-7 gives the full variable domain: DTGVSQNPRHKITKRGQNVTFRCDPISEHNRLYWYRQTLGQGPEFLTYFQNEAQLEKSRLLSDRFSAERPKGSFSTLEIQRTEQGDSAMYLCASSLEEGPQNEQYFGPGTRLTVT.

This clonotype was detected a few times. The rearrangement joins TRBV7-9 to TRBJ2-2, with D perhaps TRBD2 (5 bases). The germline V gene encodes CDR1 SEHNR and CDR2 FQNEAQ (reference sequence). Trimming pared 4 bases from V and 4 bases from J, leaving 10 bases between. The CDR3 extends over 14 amino acids. CDR3 nucleotides: TGTGCCAGCAGCTCGGGGTTGAGCACCGGGGAGCTGTTTTTT. This gives the protein CASSSGLSTGELFF. Filled out from reference TRBV7-9 and TRBJ2-2, the complete variable domain reads DTGVSQNPRHKITKRGQNVTFRCDPISEHNRLYWYRQTLGQGPEFLTYFQNEAQLEKSRLLSDRFSAERPKGSFSTLEIQRTEQGDSAMYLCASSSGLSTGELFFGEGSRLTVL.

This clonotype was seen ten or more times. The gene calls are TRBV28 and TRBJ2-5; TRBD2 aligns across 9 bases. The CDR3 is 15 amino acids. Germline CDR1 and CDR2: MDHEN and SYDVKM. J gave up 4 bases and V 6 bases, and 9 bases lay outside the gene matches. The CDR3 DNA sequence: TGTGCCAGCAGCCCCGGGCTAGCGGGGAGAGAGACCCAGTACTTC. Its translation: CASSPGLAGRETQYF.

The chain has TRBV20-1 and TRBJ1-1; D call uncertain. V dropped 1 base and J dropped 2 bases, with 5 bases sitting between them. The CDR3 loop spans 12 amino acids. CDR1 DFQATT and CDR2 SNEGSKA come from the germline V gene (reference sequence). The CDR3 here is CSARGPNTEAFF. Written as DNA, the CDR3 is TGCAGTGCTAGAGGCCCTAACACTGAAGCTTTCTTT.

The chain carries TRBV28 and TRBJ1-4; perhaps TRBD1 as D (5 bases). CDR3 length: 17 amino acids. CDR1 is MDHEN, CDR2 SYDVKM, per germline. With 3 bases removed from V and 0 bases from J, the gap between germline ends came to 14 bases. The CDR3 DNA sequence: TGTGCCAGCAGTTTGAGATTGGGACGGGCAACTAATGAAAAACTGTTTTTT. Its protein is CASSLRLGRATNEKLFF.

This clonotype was counted ten times or more. The gene calls are TRBV24-1 and TRBJ2-5, with TRBD2 matching over 7 bases. The CDR3 spans 18 residues. V shed 2 bases and J 2 bases; nucleotides not matched to a gene: 13. CDR1 and CDR2 from the germline V gene are KGHDR and SFDVKD. The CDR3 spells CATSDSKDASGIQETQYF. For the CDR3, the DNA is TGTGCCACCAGTGATTCGAAGGACGCTAGCGGAATACAAGAGACCCAGTACTTC.

This clonotype turned up a few times. V and J are TRBV4-1 and TRBJ1-1, with D possibly TRBD1 on 5 matching bases. Trimming took 1 base from V and 6 from J, leaving 12 bases between them. The germline CDR1 and CDR2 sequences are MGHRA and YSYEKL. CDR3 length equals 14 residues. The CDR3 region has the DNA TGCGCCAGCAGCCAAGTAGAGGGGTCGGCTGAAGCTTTCTTT. Its protein product is CASSQVEGSAEAFF.

This clonotype was seen more than once but under ten times. The chain has TRBV29-1 and TRBJ2-5; 11 bases fit TRBD2. The CDR3 length is 18 residues. The germline CDR1 and CDR2 sequences are SQVTM and ANQGSEA. J gave up 6 bases and V 4 bases, and 19 bases lay outside the gene matches. The CDR3 spells CSVVILAGEQQVGKTQYF. The CDR3 region has the DNA TGCAGCGTTGTAATACTAGCGGGGGAGCAGCAGGTTGGGAAGACCCAGTACTTC.

There are many counts of this clonotype. This chain links TRBV6-2 or TRBV6-3 with TRBJ2-6; tentatively, D is TRBD1 (5 bases). The CDR3 is 14 amino acids. Germline CDR1 is MNHEY and CDR2 is SVGEGT. V shed 7 bases and J shed 2 bases, with 9 bases lying between them. The CDR3 nucleotides are TGTGCCAGCAATTTCAGGGCTGGGGCCAACGTCCTGACTTTC. This codes for CASNFRAGANVLTF.